This is a list of T cell receptor beta chains from one sample in a study of T cells expressing NK-cell markers. TCRdb reanalyzed the 5' RACE reads, giving one entry per CDR3 protein sequence and no DNA. In total, the table holds 200,000 to 300,000 distinct CDR3 sequences. The specimen was blood T cells: a sorted CD56 or NKG2C T cell subset, CD4+ or CD8+ T cells, or bulk PBMC T cells (not recorded which). The receptor source for this set is a woman between 18 and 75 years old in good health. The CDR3 runs from the conserved cysteine through the conserved F or W.

TRBV6-1	TRBJ2-5	CASRVLSGETQYF
TRBV6-6	TRBJ2-7	CASSYSSSEQYF
TRBV25-1	TRBJ1-2	CASSEEGRNYGYTF
TRBV20-1	TRBJ2-1	CSARSGGASYNEQFF
TRBV6-1	TRBJ1-2	CASSASGTNYGYTF
TRBV10-1	TRBJ1-1	CASSGKVYGTEAFF
TRBV5-1	TRBJ2-5	CASSGGDQETQYF
TRBV7-3	TRBJ2-3	CASSLQTSGAQTEQYF
TRBV6-2/TRBV6-3	TRBJ2-1	CASSYSSSQRNNEQFF
TRBV20-1	TRBJ2-1	CSAPRGYYNEQFF
TRBV28	TRBJ2-1	CASSPGVLDEQFF
TRBV7-2	TRBJ2-1	CASSFDRPTTFREQFF
TRBV7-7	TRBJ2-5	CASSLKGPPQETQYF
TRBV7-2	TRBJ2-3	CASSLVNRASTDTQYF
TRBV12-3/TRBV12-4	TRBJ1-1	CASSLRERAAGTEAFF
TRBV7-2	TRBJ1-5	CASSARGLGQPQHF
TRBV5-4	TRBJ1-6	CASGRQGDNSPLHF
TRBV5-6	TRBJ2-5	CASSVLQGNGETQYF
TRBV5-4	TRBJ2-4	CASSTRQGKNIQYF
TRBV12-3/TRBV12-4	TRBJ2-4	CASRQLGAAKNIQYF
TRBV6-2/TRBV6-3	TRBJ1-5	CASRTTGVGNQPQHF
TRBV20-1	TRBJ2-5	CSAPPGGAEETQYF
TRBV7-2	TRBJ2-1	CASSRWAGKLQNEQFF
TRBV6-5	TRBJ2-3	CASSWGDTQYF
TRBV7-3	TRBJ2-4	CASSLDRGDIQYF
TRBV6-1	TRBJ2-1	CASSGTSGGAINEQFF
TRBV6-1	TRBJ2-3	CASSIQGARTDTQYF
TRBV9	TRBJ2-1	CASSARLAGGYNEQFF
TRBV6-1	TRBJ1-5	CASSSPGGASNQPQHF
TRBV7-2	TRBJ2-5	CASSLAVAETQYF
TRBV12-3/TRBV12-4	TRBJ2-7	CASSNIRAYEQYF
TRBV18	TRBJ1-1	CASSPTKPRAEAFF
TRBV20-1	TRBJ2-1	CSASPWGTDYNEQFF
TRBV12-3/TRBV12-4	TRBJ2-1	CASIRLGGSYNEQFF
TRBV18	TRBJ2-2	CASSPSLAGYTGELFF
TRBV29-1	TRBJ2-5	CSVAQGIGETQYF
TRBV9	TRBJ2-1	CASSPFGAHPYNEQFF
TRBV28	TRBJ2-6	CASSPPQGLGANVLTF
TRBV29-1	TRBJ2-1	CSVEFGGSLSYNEQFF
TRBV12-3/TRBV12-4	TRBJ2-6	CASSPVGGSGANVLTF
TRBV7-8	TRBJ1-5	CASSFRDGNQPQHF
TRBV12-3/TRBV12-4	TRBJ2-5	CASSPRRGETQYF